The 9 T cell receptor beta chains listed next were all sequenced from one sample in a study of blood T cell repertoires in COVID-19. Produced via immunoSEQ multiplex PCR; TCRdb's table is partial and in-frame only. This sample has a few hundred thousand clones, with more than 85% found just once. What was sequenced was peripheral blood. The receptors come from a woman in her forties or fifties with COVID-19, enrolled during active disease.

This chain uses TRBV7-2 with TRBJ1-2; 11 bases map to TRBD1. After removal of 3 bases from V and 6 bases from J, the junction contained 3 bases not matched to a gene. CDR1 and CDR2 from the germline V gene are SGHTA and FQGNSA. This CDR3 comprises 14 residues. The CDR3 DNA reads as TGTGCCAGCAGCTTCGGACAGGGGGCAAATGGCTACACCTTC. This translates into CASSFGQGANGYTF.

The chain employs TRBV19 and TRBJ2-7; the D gene is possibly TRBD1 (5 bases). Germline-derived CDR1 and CDR2 are LNHDA and SQIVND (reference sequence). The CDR3 sequence is 13 residues long. V was trimmed by 3 bases and J by 2 bases, leaving 8 bases between them. Written as DNA, the CDR3 is TGTGCCAGTAGTATGTCGACAGCCTACGAGCAGTACTTC. This encodes CASSMSTAYEQYF.

The chain carries TRBV11-3 and TRBJ1-2; 7 nucleotides line up with TRBD1. In germline, CDR1 is SGHNT, CDR2 YENEEA. The CDR3 runs to 13 residues. V shed 5 bases, J shed 8 bases, and the junction held 8 bases outside the gene matches. Here the CDR3 DNA reads TGTGCCAGCAGCCTCCAAACAGGGGTCGGCTACACCTTC. Protein sequence: CASSLQTGVGYTF.

The rearrangement uses TRBV29-1 and TRBJ1-3; D gene ambiguous. CDR1 SQVTM and CDR2 ANQGSEA come from the germline V gene. The CDR3 is made up of 14 amino acids. Trimming took off 3 bases at V and 0 bases at J, with 9 bases between the two ends. The DNA for the CDR3 is TGCAGCGTTGATAAAAGGAGCTCTGGAAACACCATATATTTT. It is translated as CSVDKRSSGNTIYF.

This clone came up a few times. The chain recombines TRBV11-3 with TRBJ1-2; 10 nucleotides agree with TRBD1. Germline CDR1 and CDR2: SGHNT and YENEEA. J lost 5 bases, V lost 0 bases, and 18 bases had no gene match. CDR3 size: 20 residues. The CDR3, as DNA: TGTGCCAGCAGCTTAGAAGGATTCGGGGACAGGGGTTCCGATTCGTATGGCTACACCTTC. This encodes CASSLEGFGDRGSDSYGYTF.

This chain joins TRBV5-6 and TRBJ1-1, with TRBD1 matching over 7 bases. V shed 1 base, J shed 1 base, and the junction held 10 bases outside the gene matches. This CDR3 has 17 residues. The germline gives CDR1 SGHDT, CDR2 YYEEEE. CDR3 DNA sequence: TGTGCCAGCAGCTTGCGGCCCAGACAGGGAGCGAACACTGAAGCTTTCTTT. Its protein is CASSLRPRQGANTEAFF.

The chain uses TRBV29-1 and TRBJ1-5; 8 positions match TRBD1. CDR1 and CDR2 (germline): SQVTM, ANQGSEA. The CDR3 spans 13 residues. The trim removed 7 bases at V and 2 bases at J, leaving 4 bases unmatched. For the CDR3, the DNA is TGCAGCGCCGGGACAGGAGGCAATCAGCCCCAGCATTTT. Translation gives CSAGTGGNQPQHF.

This clone was seen only once. The chain has TRBV6-5 and TRBJ1-1; 7 bases agree with TRBD1. Unmatched junction bases numbered 11, after V lost 7 bases and J lost 6 bases. The V gene's germline CDR1 is MNHEY and CDR2 SVGAGI. This CDR3 is 14 amino acids long. The CDR3 here is CASMRAGGLAEAFF. CDR3 in DNA: TGTGCCAGCATGAGGGCAGGGGGTCTGGCTGAAGCTTTCTTT.

Comment on this clone: This sample includes further DNA sequences coding for the same CDR3. The chain has TRBV9 and TRBJ2-2; D possibly corresponds to TRBD2 (5 bases). CDR3 length: 15 amino acids. V gave up 0 bases and J gave up 1 base, with 7 bases separating them. Germline V gene data show CDR1 as SGDLS and CDR2 as YYNGEE. The CDR3 here is CASSVVGGNTGELFF. For the CDR3, the DNA is TGTGCCAGCAGCGTAGTTGGAGGGAACACCGGGGAGCTGTTTTTT.